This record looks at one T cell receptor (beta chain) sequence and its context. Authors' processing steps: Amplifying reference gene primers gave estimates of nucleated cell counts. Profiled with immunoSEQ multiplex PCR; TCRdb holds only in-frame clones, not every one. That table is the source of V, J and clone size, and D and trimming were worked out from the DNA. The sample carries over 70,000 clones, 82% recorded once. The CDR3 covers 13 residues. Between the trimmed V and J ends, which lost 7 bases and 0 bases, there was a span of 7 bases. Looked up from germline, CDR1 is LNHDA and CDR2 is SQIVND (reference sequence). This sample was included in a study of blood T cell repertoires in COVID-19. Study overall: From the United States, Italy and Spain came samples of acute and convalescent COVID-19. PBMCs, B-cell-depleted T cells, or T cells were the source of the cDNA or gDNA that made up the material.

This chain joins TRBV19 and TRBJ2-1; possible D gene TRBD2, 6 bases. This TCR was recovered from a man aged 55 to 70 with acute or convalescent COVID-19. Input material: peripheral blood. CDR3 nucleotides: TGTGCCAGTAAGACTAGCTCCTACAATGAGCAGTTCTTC. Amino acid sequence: CASKTSSYNEQFF.